A few counts support the clone carrying this TCR beta chain. Its antigen is undetermined. TCRdb passed the reads through MiXCR, listing each CDR3 protein once. The profile shows about 530,000 distinct CDR3 sequences, around a quarter of them singletons. This sample stems from a study of T cell repertoires in cytomegalovirus infection. Study-wide results and limits: The response measured ex vivo was dominated by TCR beta clonotypes (HLA-C-restricted and CMV-specific).

Input material: PBMCs. The TCR originated in a human donor in good health (CMV status not recorded). Some clones in this sample may be carry-over from other donors' samples.

This CDR3 is CASSEVKWGQPQHF. The CDR3 DNA reads as TGTGCCAGCAGTGAAGTCAAGTGGGGGCAGCCCCAGCATTTT. This chain links TRBV6-1 with TRBJ1-5; a weak D match, TRBD1 (5 bases). The CDR3 has 14 residues. Germline loops: CDR1 MNHNS, CDR2 SASEGT. With 1 base removed from V and 7 bases from J, the gap between germline ends came to 11 bases.